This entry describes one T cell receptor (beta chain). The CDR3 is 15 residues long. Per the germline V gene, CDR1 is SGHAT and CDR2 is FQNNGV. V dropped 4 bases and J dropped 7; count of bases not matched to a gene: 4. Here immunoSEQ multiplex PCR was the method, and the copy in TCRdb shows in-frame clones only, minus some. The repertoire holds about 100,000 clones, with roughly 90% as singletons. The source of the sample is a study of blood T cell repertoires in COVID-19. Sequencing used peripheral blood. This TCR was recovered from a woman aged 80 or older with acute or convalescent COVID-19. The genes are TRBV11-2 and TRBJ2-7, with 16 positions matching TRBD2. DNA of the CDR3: TGTGCCAGCAGCTCGGGACTAGCGGGGGGGCCGGAGCAGTACTTC. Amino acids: CASSSGLAGGPEQYF.